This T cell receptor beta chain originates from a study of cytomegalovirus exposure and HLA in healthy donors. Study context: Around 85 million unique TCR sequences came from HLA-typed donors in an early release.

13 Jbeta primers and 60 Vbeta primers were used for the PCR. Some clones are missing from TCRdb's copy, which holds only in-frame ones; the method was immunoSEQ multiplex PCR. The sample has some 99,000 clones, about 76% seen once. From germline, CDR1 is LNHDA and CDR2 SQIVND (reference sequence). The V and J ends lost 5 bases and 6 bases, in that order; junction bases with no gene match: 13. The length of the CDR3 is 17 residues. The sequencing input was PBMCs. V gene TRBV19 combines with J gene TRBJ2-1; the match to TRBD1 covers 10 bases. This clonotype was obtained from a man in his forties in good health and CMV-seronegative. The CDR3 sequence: CASSPSFRDRGINEQFF. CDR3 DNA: TGTGCCAGTAGTCCGTCATTTCGGGACAGGGGAATCAATGAGCAGTTCTTC.